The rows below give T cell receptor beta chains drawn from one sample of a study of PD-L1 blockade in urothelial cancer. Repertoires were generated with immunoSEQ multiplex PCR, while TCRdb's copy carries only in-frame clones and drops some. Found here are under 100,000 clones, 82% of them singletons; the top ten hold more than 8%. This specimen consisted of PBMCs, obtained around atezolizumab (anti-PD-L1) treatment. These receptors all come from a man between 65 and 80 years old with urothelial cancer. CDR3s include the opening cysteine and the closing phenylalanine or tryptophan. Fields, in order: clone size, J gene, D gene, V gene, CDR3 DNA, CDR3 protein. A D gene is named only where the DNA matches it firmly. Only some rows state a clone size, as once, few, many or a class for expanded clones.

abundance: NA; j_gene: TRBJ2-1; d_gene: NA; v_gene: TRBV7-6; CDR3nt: TGTGCCAGCAGCAAGCAGGGGCCCGTCGATGAGCAGTTCTTC; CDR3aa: CASSKQGPVDEQFF
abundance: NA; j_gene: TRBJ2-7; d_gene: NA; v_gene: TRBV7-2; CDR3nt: TGTGCCAGCAGCTTAAGCTCTAGCAGGTCTGACGAGCAGTACTTC; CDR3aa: CASSLSSSRSDEQYF
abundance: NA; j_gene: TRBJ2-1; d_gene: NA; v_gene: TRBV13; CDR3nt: TGTGCCAGCAGCTTGGTGGGGGACTCCAATGAGCAGTTCTTC; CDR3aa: CASSLVGDSNEQFF
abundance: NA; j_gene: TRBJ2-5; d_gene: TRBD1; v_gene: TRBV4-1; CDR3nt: TGCGCCAGCAGCGTAAACAGGGGCCCGTACCAAGAGACCCAGTACTTC; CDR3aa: CASSVNRGPYQETQYF
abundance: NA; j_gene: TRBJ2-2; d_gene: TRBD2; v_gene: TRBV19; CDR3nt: TGTGCCAGTAGTCCCTCGAGCGGGGGGTACGGGGAGCTGTTTTTT; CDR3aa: CASSPSSGGYGELFF
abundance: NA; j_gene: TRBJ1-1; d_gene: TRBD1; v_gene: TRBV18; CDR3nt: TGTGCCAGCTCACCACCGATGGGACAGGTGAACACTGAAGCTTTCTTT; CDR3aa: CASSPPMGQVNTEAFF
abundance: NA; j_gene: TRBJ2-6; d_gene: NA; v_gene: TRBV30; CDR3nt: TGTGCCTGGAGTGTACTGTGGGAGAGCTCTGGGGCCAACGTCCTGACTTTC; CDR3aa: CAWSVLWESSGANVLTF
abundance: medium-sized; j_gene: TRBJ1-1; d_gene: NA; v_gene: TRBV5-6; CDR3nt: TGTGCCAGCAGCTTTGGCGGGGTTGAAGCTTTCTTT; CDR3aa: CASSFGGVEAFF
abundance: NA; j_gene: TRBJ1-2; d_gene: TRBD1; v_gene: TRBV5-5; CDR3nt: TGTGCCAGCAGCTTGATTTCGGGACAGGGGGAAGGCTACACCTTC; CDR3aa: CASSLISGQGEGYTF
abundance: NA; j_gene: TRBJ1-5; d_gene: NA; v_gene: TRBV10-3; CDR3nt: TGTGCCATCAGTTCGGGGACAAGGGATCAGCCCCAGCATTTT; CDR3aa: CAISSGTRDQPQHF
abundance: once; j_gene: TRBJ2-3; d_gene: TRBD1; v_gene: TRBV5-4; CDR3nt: TGTGCCAGCAGCCGGGACAGAGGAGCAGATACGCAGTATTTT; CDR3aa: CASSRDRGADTQYF
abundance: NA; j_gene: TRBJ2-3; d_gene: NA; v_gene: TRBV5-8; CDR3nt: TGTGCCAGCAGCTTGGACAGAGACACAGATACGCAGTATTTT; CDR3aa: CASSLDRDTDTQYF
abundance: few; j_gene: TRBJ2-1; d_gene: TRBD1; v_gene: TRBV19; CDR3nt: TGTGCCAGTACGCGGGACAGGATTGGGAATGAGCAGTTCTTC; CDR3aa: CASTRDRIGNEQFF
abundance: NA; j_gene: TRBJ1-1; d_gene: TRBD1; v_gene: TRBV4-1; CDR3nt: TGCGCCAGCAGCCAGGGGAAGGGACAGGAGAACACTGAAGCTTTCTTT; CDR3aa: CASSQGKGQENTEAFF
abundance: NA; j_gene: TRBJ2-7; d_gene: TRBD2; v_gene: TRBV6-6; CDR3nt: TGTGCCAGCAGTTACTCATTACTAGCGGCGAACTACGAGCAGTACTTC; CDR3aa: CASSYSLLAANYEQYF
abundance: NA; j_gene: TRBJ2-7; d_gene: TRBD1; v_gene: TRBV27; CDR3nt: TGTGCCAGCAGATGGGACAGGAGTTCCTACGAGCAGTACTTC; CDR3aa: CASRWDRSSYEQYF
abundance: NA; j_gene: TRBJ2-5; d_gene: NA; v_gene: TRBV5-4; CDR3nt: TGTGCCAGCAGCTTGGGGACAGATCAAGAGACCCAGTACTTC; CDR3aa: CASSLGTDQETQYF
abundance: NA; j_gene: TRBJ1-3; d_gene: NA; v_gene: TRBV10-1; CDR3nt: TGCGCCAGCAGTGAGTCCCGCAGCTCTGGAAACACCATATATTTT; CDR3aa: CASSESRSSGNTIYF
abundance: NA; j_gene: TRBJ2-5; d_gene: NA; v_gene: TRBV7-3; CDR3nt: TGTGCCAGCAGCTCACCTACCGGGGGATTATGGGAGACCCAGTACTTC; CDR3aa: CASSSPTGGLWETQYF
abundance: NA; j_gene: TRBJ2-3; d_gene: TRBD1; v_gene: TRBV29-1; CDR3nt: TGCAGCTCGGTGCAGGGGGCAGATACGCAGTATTTT; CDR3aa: CSSVQGADTQYF
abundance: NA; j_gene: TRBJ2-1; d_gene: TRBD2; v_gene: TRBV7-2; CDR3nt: TGTGCCAGCAGCTCGGGACTAGCGGGCTCTAATGAGCAGTTCTTC; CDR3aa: CASSSGLAGSNEQFF
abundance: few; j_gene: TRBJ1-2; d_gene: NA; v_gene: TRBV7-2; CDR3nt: TGTGCCAGCAGCTTGGACAGCTATGGCTACACCTTC; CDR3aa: CASSLDSYGYTF
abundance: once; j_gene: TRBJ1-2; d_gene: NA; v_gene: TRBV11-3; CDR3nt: TGTGCCAGCAGCCCTCGGGGTGCTGGCTACACCTTC; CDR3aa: CASSPRGAGYTF
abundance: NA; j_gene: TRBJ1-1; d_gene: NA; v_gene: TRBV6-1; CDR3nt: TGTGCCAGCAGTACAGGGAGATGGAACACTGAAGCTTTCTTT; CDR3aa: CASSTGRWNTEAFF
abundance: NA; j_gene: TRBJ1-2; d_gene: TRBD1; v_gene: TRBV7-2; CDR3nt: TGTGCCAGCAGCGGGGACAGGGGGAACTATGGCTACACCTTC; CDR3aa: CASSGDRGNYGYTF
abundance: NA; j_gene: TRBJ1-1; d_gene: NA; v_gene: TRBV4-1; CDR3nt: TGCGCCAGCAGCCAAAGGATACAGCTTAACACTGAAGCTTTCTTT; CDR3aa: CASSQRIQLNTEAFF
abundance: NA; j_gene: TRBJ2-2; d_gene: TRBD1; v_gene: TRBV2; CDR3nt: TGTGCCAGCACTCCGGGACAGGCGATGAACACCGGGGAGCTGTTTTTT; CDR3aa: CASTPGQAMNTGELFF
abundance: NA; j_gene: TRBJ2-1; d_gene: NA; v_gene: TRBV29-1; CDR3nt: TGCAGCGTTGAAACTAGACGATACAATGAGCAGTTCTTC; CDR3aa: CSVETRRYNEQFF
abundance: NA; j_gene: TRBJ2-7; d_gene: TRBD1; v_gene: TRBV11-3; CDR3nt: TGTGCCAGCAGCTTTTGGGACAGAGCAGCCTACGAGCAGTACTTC; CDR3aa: CASSFWDRAAYEQYF
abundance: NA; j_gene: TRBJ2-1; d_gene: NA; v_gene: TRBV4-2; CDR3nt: TGTGCCAGCAGCCAAGATCTCGGGAGTGAGCAGTTCTTC; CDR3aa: CASSQDLGSEQFF
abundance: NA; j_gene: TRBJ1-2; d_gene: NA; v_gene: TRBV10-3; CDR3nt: TGTGCCATCAGTGAGTCCTTGGACTTAGCTAACTATGGCTACACCTTC; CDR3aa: CAISESLDLANYGYTF
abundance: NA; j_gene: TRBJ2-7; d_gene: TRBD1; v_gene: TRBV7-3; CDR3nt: TGTGCCAGCAGCCCCACCGGGACAGGGGATTACGAGCAGTACTTC; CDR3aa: CASSPTGTGDYEQYF
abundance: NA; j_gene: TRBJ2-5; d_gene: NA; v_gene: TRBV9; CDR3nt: TGTGCCAGCAGCGTAGGGCCTGGAGAGACCCAGTACTTC; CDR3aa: CASSVGPGETQYF
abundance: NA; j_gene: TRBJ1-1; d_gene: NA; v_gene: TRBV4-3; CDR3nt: TGCGCCAGCAGCCAAGATCGGGGGTGGGCTGAAGCTTTCTTT; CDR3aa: CASSQDRGWAEAFF
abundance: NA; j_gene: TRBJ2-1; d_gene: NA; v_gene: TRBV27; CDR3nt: TGTGCCAGCAGTATTAACAGGGATAATGAGCAGTTCTTC; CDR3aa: CASSINRDNEQFF
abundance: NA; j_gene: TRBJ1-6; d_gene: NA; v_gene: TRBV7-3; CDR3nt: TGTGCCAGCAGCTCGGGGACGGGGGGTAATTCACCCCTCCACTTT; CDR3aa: CASSSGTGGNSPLHF
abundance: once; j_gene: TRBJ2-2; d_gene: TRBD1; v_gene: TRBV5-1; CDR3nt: TGCGCCAGCAGCGGCAAACGGACAGGACCTGCCGGGGAGCTGTTTTTT; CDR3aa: CASSGKRTGPAGELFF
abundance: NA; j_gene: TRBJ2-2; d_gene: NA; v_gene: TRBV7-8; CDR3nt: TGTGCCAGCAGCTTATATCCTACGTCAGCGGCCGCCGGGGAGCTGTTTTTT; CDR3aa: CASSLYPTSAAAGELFF